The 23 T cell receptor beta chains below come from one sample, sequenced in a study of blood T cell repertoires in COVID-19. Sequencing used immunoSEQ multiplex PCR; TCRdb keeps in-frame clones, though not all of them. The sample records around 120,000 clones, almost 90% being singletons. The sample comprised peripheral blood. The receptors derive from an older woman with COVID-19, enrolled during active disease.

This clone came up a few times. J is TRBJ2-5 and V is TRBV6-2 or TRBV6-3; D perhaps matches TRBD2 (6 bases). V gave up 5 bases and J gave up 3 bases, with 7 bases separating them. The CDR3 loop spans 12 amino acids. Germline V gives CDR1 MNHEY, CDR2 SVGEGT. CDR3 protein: CASSRLEETQYF. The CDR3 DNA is TGTGCCAGCAGTCGACTAGAAGAGACCCAGTACTTC.

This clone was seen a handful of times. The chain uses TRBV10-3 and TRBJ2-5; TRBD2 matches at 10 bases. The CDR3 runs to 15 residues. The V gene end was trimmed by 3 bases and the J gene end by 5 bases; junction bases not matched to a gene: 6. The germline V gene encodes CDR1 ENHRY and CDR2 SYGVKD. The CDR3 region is CAISDPSGGQETQYF. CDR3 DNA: TGTGCCATCAGTGATCCTAGCGGGGGCCAGGAGACCCAGTACTTC.

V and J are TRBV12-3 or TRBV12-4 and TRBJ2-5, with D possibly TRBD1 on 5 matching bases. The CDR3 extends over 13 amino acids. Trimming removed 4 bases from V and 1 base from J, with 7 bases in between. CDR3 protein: CASSSGSQETQYF. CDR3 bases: TGTGCCAGCAGTTCAGGGTCCCAAGAGACCCAGTACTTC.

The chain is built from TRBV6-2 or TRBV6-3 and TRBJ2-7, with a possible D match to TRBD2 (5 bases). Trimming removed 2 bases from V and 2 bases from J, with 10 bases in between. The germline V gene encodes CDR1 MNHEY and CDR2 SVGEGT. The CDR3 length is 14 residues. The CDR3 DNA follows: TGTGCCAGCAGTTACGAGGGCGATACCTACGAGCAGTACTTC. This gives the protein CASSYEGDTYEQYF.

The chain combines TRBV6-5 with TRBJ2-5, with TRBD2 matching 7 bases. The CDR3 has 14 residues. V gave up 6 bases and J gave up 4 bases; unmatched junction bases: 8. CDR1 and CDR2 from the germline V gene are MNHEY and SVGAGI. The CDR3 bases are TGTGCCAGCAGCGCCAGCGGGACGGTAGAGACCCAGTACTTC. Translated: CASSASGTVETQYF.

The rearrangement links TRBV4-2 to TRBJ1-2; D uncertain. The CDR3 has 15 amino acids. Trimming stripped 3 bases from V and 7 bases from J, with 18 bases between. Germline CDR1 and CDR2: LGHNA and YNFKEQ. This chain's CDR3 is CASSQDARRRGGYTF. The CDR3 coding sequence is TGTGCCAGCAGCCAGGACGCCAGGAGGCGGGGTGGCTACACCTTC.

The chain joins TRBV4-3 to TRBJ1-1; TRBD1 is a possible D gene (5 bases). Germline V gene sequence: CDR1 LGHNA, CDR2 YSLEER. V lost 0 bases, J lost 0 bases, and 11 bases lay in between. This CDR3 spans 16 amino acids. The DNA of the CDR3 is TGCGCCAGCAGCCAAGAACGGTGGGGCTTGAACACTGAAGCTTTCTTT. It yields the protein CASSQERWGLNTEAFF.

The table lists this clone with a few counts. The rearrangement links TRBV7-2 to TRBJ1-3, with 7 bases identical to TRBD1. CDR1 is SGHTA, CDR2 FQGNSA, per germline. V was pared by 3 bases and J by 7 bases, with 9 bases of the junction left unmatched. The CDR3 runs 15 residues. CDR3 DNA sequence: TGTGCCAGCAGCTTTCCCCTGACAGGGAGGAACACCATATATTTT. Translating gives CASSFPLTGRNTIYF.

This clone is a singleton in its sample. This chain's CDR3 is CASSHYTGGRNTEAFF. The CDR3 coding sequence is TGTGCCAGCAGCCACTATACAGGGGGCCGGAACACTGAAGCTTTCTTT. The rearrangement links TRBV11-2 to TRBJ1-1, with TRBD1 matching 9 bases. J was trimmed by 1 base and V by 5 bases; bases with no gene match: 8. The CDR3 totals 16 residues. Germline V CDR1 and CDR2: SGHAT, FQNNGV. The full variable domain, with the rest looked up from reference TRBV11-2 and TRBJ1-1, is EAGVAQSPRYKIIEKRQSVAFWCNPISGHATLYWYQQILGQGPKLLIQFQNNGVVDDSQLPKDRFSAERLKGVDSTLKIQPAKLEDSAVYLCASSHYTGGRNTEAFFGQGTRLTVV.

The CDR3 DNA reads as TGCGCCAGCAGCCTAACCGGGACAGGGGGTGGCTACACCTTC. It translates to CASSLTGTGGGYTF. The chain joins TRBV4-3 to TRBJ1-2; 11 nucleotides line up with TRBD1. Germline trimming cut 4 bases from V and 7 bases from J; bases unmatched to any gene: 5. There are 14 residues in the CDR3. CDR1 and CDR2 from the germline V gene are LGHNA and YSLEER.

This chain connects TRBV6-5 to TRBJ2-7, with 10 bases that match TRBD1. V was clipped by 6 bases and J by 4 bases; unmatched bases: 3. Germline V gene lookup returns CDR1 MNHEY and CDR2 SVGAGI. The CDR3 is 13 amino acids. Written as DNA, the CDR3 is TGTGCCAGCAGGGGACAGGGGCAGTACGAGCAGTACTTC. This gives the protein CASRGQGQYEQYF.

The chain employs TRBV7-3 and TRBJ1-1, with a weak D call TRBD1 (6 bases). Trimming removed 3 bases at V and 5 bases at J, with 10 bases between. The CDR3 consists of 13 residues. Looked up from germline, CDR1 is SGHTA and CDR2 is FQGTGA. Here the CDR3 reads CASSFTGSTEAFF. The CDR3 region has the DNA TGTGCCAGCAGCTTTACAGGGTCAACTGAAGCTTTCTTT.

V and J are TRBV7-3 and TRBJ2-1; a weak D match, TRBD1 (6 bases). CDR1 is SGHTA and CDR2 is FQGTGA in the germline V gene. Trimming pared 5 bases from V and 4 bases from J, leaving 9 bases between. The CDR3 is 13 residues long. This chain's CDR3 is CASSLDRYNEQFF. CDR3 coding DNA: TGTGCCAGCAGCCTCGACAGGTACAATGAGCAGTTCTTC.

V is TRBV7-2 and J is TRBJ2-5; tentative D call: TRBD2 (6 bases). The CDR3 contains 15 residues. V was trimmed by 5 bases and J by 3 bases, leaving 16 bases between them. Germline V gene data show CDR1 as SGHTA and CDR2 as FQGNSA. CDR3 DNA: TGTGCCAGCAGCCTACTTGGGGGGTCCGAAGAGACCCAGTACTTC. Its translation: CASSLLGGSEETQYF.

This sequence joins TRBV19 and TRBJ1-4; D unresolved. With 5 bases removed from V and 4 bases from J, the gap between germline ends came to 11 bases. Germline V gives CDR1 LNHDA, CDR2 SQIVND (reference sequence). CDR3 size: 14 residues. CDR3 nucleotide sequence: TGTGCCAGTAGTGACGGAGGTCATAATGAAAAACTGTTTTTT. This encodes CASSDGGHNEKLFF. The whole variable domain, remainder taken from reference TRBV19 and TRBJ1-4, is DGGITQSPKYLFRKEGQNVTLSCEQNLNHDAMYWYRQDPGQGLRLIYYSQIVNDFQKGDIAEGYSVSREKKESFPLTVTSAQKNPTAFYLCASSDGGHNEKLFFGSGTQLSVL.

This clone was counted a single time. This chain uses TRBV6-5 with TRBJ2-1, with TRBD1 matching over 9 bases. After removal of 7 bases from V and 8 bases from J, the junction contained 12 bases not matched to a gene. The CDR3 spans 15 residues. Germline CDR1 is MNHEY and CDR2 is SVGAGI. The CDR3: CASISWGQGRYEQFF. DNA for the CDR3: TGTGCCAGCATTTCGTGGGGACAGGGTCGGTATGAGCAGTTCTTC.

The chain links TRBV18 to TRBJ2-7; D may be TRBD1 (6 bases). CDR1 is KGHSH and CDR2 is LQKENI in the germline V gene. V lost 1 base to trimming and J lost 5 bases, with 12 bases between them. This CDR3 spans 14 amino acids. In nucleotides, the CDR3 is TGTGCCAGCTCACCACAGGGGGTTGGCGACGAGCAGTACTTC. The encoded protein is CASSPQGVGDEQYF.

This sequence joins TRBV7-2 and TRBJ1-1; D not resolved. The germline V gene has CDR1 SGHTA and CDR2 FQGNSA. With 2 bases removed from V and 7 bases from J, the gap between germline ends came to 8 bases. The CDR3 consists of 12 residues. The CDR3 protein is CASSLRYSEAFF. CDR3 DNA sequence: TGTGCCAGCAGCTTAAGATACAGTGAAGCTTTCTTT.

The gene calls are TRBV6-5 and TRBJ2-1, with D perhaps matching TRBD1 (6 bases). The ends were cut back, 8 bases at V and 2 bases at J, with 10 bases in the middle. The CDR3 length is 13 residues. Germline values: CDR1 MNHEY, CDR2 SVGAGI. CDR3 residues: CASGGVAYNEQFF. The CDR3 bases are TGTGCCAGCGGGGGCGTTGCCTACAATGAGCAGTTCTTC.

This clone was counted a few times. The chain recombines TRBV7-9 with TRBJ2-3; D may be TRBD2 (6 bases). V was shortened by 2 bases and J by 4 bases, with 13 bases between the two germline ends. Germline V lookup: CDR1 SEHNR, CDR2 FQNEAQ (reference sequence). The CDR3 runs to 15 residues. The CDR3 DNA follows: TGTGCCAGCAGCTTATCCACGGCTAGCGCAGATACGCAGTATTTT. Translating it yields CASSLSTASADTQYF.

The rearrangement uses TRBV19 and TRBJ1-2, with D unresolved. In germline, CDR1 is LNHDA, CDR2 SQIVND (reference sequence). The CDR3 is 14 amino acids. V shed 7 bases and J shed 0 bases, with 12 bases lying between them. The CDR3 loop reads CASNRRQANYGYTF. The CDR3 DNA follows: TGTGCCAGTAATCGCCGACAAGCTAACTATGGCTACACCTTC.

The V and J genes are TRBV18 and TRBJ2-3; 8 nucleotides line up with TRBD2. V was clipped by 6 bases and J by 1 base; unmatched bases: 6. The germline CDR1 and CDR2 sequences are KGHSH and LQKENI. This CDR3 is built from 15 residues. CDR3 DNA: TGTGCCAGCTCCCCAACCGGGGGGGGCACAGATACGCAGTATTTT. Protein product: CASSPTGGGTDTQYF. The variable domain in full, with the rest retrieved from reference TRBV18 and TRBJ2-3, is NAGVMQNPRHLVRRRGQEARLRCSPMKGHSHVYWYRQLPEEGLKFMVYLQKENIIDESGMPKERFSAEFPKEGPSILRIQQVVRGDSAAYFCASSPTGGGTDTQYFGPGTRLTVL.

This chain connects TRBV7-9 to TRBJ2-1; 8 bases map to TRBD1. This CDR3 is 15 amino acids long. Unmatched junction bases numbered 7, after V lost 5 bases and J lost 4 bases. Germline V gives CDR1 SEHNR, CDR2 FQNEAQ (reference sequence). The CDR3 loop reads CASSKDRGVYNEQFF. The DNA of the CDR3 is TGTGCCAGCAGCAAAGACAGGGGTGTTTACAATGAGCAGTTCTTC.